The next 2 T cell receptor beta chains were all read from a single sample in a study of T cell responses to AZD1222 COVID-19 vaccine. Assay used: immunoSEQ multiplex PCR; TCRdb lists only in-frame clones, some missing. This sample yields tens of thousands of clones, of which roughly 84% are seen a single time; roughly 27% belongs to the top ten. Sequencing was performed on peripheral blood, taken on day 0 of AZD1222 vaccination. Receptor source: an adult in good health.

V usage is TRBV6-5 and J usage is TRBJ1-5; D unclear. This CDR3 region has 14 residues. Trimming shortened V by 6 bases and J by 1 base, and 10 bases separated the two germline ends. The germline V gene encodes CDR1 MNHEY and CDR2 SVGAGI. CDR3 coding DNA: TGTGCCAGCAGAACCGACGGGAGCAATCAGCCCCAGCATTTT. Amino acids: CASRTDGSNQPQHF.

V usage is TRBV27 and J usage is TRBJ1-1; 7 nucleotides line up with TRBD1. CDR1 is MNHEY, CDR2 SMNVEV, per germline (reference sequence). V shed 11 bases and J 0 bases; nucleotides not matched to a gene: 9. The CDR3 loop spans 14 amino acids. This CDR3 is CASGGGSMNTEAFF. The CDR3 DNA sequence: TGTGCCTCAGGGGGAGGGTCCATGAACACTGAAGCTTTCTTT.